Below, 26 T cell receptor beta chains from the same sample are listed, as sequenced in a study of cytotoxic CD8 clonotypes in ibrutinib-treated CLL. Sequencing was performed with immunoSEQ multiplex PCR; in TCRdb, only in-frame clones are kept and a portion is missing. The sample contains 150,000 or so clones, more than 75% of which appear only once. The sample here was PBMCs, taken after 36 months of ibrutinib treatment. These receptors originate from a human donor with chronic lymphocytic leukemia.

CDR3 nucleotide sequence: TGCGCCAGCAGTGAGTCTTTTCTCACGCCAGGGGTGGAGACCCAGTACTTC. It encodes CASSESFLTPGVETQYF. The rearrangement links TRBV10-1 to TRBJ2-5, with D possibly matching TRBD1 (6 bases). The V end was cut by 0 bases, the J end by 5 bases, with 19 bases between. Germline V gives CDR1 WNHNN, CDR2 SYGVQD (reference sequence). The CDR3 spans 17 residues.

This chain uses TRBV7-4 with TRBJ1-1, with a tentative D call TRBD1 (6 bases). V shed 5 bases and J shed 6 bases, with 16 bases lying between them. Germline V CDR1 and CDR2: SGHVT, SQSDAQ. The CDR3 totals 14 residues. The CDR3 nucleotides read TGTGCCAGCAGCCCCAAGGGGGGGCGGCCTGAAGCTTTCTTT. Its protein is CASSPKGGRPEAFF.

This chain joins TRBV4-1 and TRBJ2-3, with 11 bases identical to TRBD2. The germline V gene encodes CDR1 MGHRA and CDR2 YSYEKL. CDR3 length equals 17 residues. J gave up 1 base and V 0 bases, and 3 bases lay outside the gene matches. The CDR3: CASSQELAGVGTDTQYF. The CDR3 bases are TGCGCCAGCAGCCAAGAACTAGCGGGAGTTGGCACAGATACGCAGTATTTT.

The CDR3 here is CATQGVGTQYF. CDR3 nucleotides: TGTGCCACCCAGGGGGTCGGGACCCAGTACTTC. The V call is TRBV5-5, the J call TRBJ2-5; TRBD1 matches at 7 bases. V was pared by 9 bases and J by 7 bases, with 6 bases of the junction left unmatched. Germline CDR1 SGHKS, CDR2 YYEKEE (reference sequence). The CDR3 is 11 residues long.

V and J are TRBV2 and TRBJ2-1; 8 nucleotides agree with TRBD2. The germline CDR1 and CDR2 sequences are SNHLY and FYNNEI. The CDR3 is 15 residues long. The V segment lost 6 bases and the J segment 3 bases; nucleotides outside the gene matches: 7. CDR3 protein: CASRETSEGYNEQFF. DNA for the CDR3: TGTGCCAGCAGGGAGACTAGCGAGGGCTACAATGAGCAGTTCTTC. Based on the CDR3 plus reference TRBV2 and TRBJ2-1, the full variable domain is EPEVTQTPSHQVTQMGQEVILRCVPISNHLYFYWYRQILGQKVEFLVSFYNNEISEKSEIFDDQFSVERPDGSNFTLKIRSTKLEDSAMYFCASRETSEGYNEQFFGPGTRLTVL.

This rearrangement joins TRBV5-1 to TRBJ2-3; D uncertain. The germline V and J ends were trimmed by 4 bases and 0 bases, with 6 bases remaining between them. Per germline, CDR1 SGHRS and CDR2 YFSETQ. The CDR3 has 13 residues. The CDR3 sequence is CASSLESTDTQYF. In nucleotides, the CDR3 is TGCGCCAGCAGCCTCGAAAGCACAGATACGCAGTATTTT.

This chain links TRBV30 with TRBJ2-4; 12 nucleotides align to TRBD2. V shed 3 bases and J 8 bases; nucleotides not matched to a gene: 5. The CDR3 runs 14 residues. The V gene's germline CDR1 is GTSNPN and CDR2 SVGIG (reference sequence). CDR3 sequence reads: CAWSRLAGADIQYF. The CDR3 region has the DNA TGTGCCTGGAGCCGACTAGCGGGAGCGGACATTCAGTACTTC.

This clone was found a few times. J is TRBJ2-1 and V is TRBV19; 8 positions agree with TRBD2. The length of the CDR3 is 12 residues. Germline V gene sequence: CDR1 LNHDA, CDR2 SQIVND (reference sequence). J lost 9 bases, V lost 6 bases, and 4 bases had no gene match. The CDR3, as DNA: TGTGCCAGTAGACGGGGGGGTGGTGAGCAGTTCTTC. This encodes CASRRGGGEQFF.

The genes are TRBV13 and TRBJ2-3; the match to TRBD1 covers 7 bases. The V and J ends lost 0 bases and 0 bases, in that order; junction bases with no gene match: 3. From germline, CDR1 is PRHDT and CDR2 FYEKMQ (reference sequence). The length of the CDR3 is 16 residues. This CDR3 reads CASSLGTGSSTDTQYF. CDR3 coding DNA: TGTGCCAGCAGCTTAGGGACAGGGTCTAGCACAGATACGCAGTATTTT. Based on the CDR3 plus reference TRBV13 and TRBJ2-3, the full variable domain is AAGVIQSPRHLIKEKRETATLKCYPIPRHDTVYWYQQGPGQDPQFLISFYEKMQSDKGSIPDRFSAQQFSDYHSELNMSSLELGDSALYFCASSLGTGSSTDTQYFGPGTRLTVL.

This rearrangement joins TRBV7-7 to TRBJ2-2; perhaps TRBD1 as D (6 bases). The CDR3 has 15 residues. V was clipped by 5 bases and J by 2 bases, with 12 bases between them. Germline V lookup: CDR1 SSHAT, CDR2 FNYEAQ (reference sequence). CDR3 loop: CASSPLGGNTGELFF. In DNA form, the CDR3 reads TGTGCCAGCAGCCCGCTAGGGGGAAACACCGGGGAGCTGTTTTTT.

The chain employs TRBV28 and TRBJ1-5; possible D gene TRBD1, 5 bases. The CDR3 has 17 residues. Germline-derived CDR1 and CDR2 are MDHEN and SYDVKM. Trimming left V 1 base short and J 0 bases short, with 13 bases between. The CDR3 here is CASSLSPGPDSNQPQHF. CDR3 coding DNA: TGTGCCAGCAGTTTATCTCCGGGGCCGGATAGCAATCAGCCCCAGCATTTT.

V and J are TRBV19 and TRBJ1-2; D might be TRBD1 (5 bases). The V and J ends lost 5 bases and 7 bases respectively, with 17 bases between them. CDR1 and CDR2 (germline): LNHDA, SQIVND (reference sequence). The CDR3 has 14 amino acids. In DNA form, the CDR3 reads TGTGCCAGTAGTCCGCGGGGGTTTCAGAGTGGCTACACCTTC. Residues: CASSPRGFQSGYTF.

The chain uses TRBV6-4 and TRBJ2-1; D is possibly TRBD1 or TRBD2 (6 bases each). The CDR3 is 15 residues long. The germline V gene encodes CDR1 MRHNA and CDR2 SNTAGT. With 7 bases removed from V and 6 bases from J, the gap between germline ends came to 19 bases. CDR3 DNA: TGTGCCAGCACCCCTGAGGGGGGCCCCGTCAATGAGCAGTTCTTC. Its translation is CASTPEGGPVNEQFF.

The sample holds one count of this clone. The V gene is TRBV30, the J gene TRBJ2-1; D possibly corresponds to TRBD2 (6 bases). The V gene lost 4 bases and the J gene lost 2 bases, with 12 bases spanning the gap. There are 14 residues in the CDR3. CDR1 and CDR2 (germline): GTSNPN, SVGIG (reference sequence). The DNA for the CDR3 is TGTGCCTGGACGGGGCTAGCGACCTACAATGAGCAGTTCTTC. Its translation is CAWTGLATYNEQFF.

This clone was seen a few times. The CDR3 nucleotides read TGTGCCAGCAGCTCGTACTACGAGCAGTACTTC. Its protein is CASSSYYEQYF. The chain links TRBV5-6 to TRBJ2-7; D is unresolved. The V end lost 3 bases, the J end lost 3 bases, and 4 bases lay between the germline ends. CDR1 is SGHDT and CDR2 is YYEEEE in the germline V gene. The CDR3 totals 11 residues.

The V gene is TRBV18, the J gene TRBJ1-5; D gene uncertain. V was shortened by 2 bases and J by 4 bases, with 6 bases between the two germline ends. Germline CDR1 and CDR2: KGHSH and LQKENI. The CDR3 runs to 13 residues. The CDR3 DNA follows: TGTGCCAGCTCACCAAGCCCAAATCAGCCCCAGCATTTT. The encoded protein is CASSPSPNQPQHF.

The chain is built from TRBV5-1 and TRBJ2-2, with a possible D match to TRBD1 (6 bases). Germline V gives CDR1 SGHRS, CDR2 YFSETQ. With 1 base removed from V and 4 bases from J, the gap between germline ends came to 11 bases. The CDR3 runs to 15 residues. The DNA of the CDR3 is TGCGCCAGCAGCTTGCAGGGGCCCCCCACCGGGGAGCTGTTTTTT. It yields the protein CASSLQGPPTGELFF.

As DNA, the CDR3 is TGTGCCAGCAGCGTCGGACAACGAGATTCACCCCTCCACTTT. Amino acids: CASSVGQRDSPLHF. This chain links TRBV9 with TRBJ1-6; the D gene is possibly TRBD1 (5 bases). The CDR3 is made up of 14 amino acids. Trimming removed 2 bases at V and 8 bases at J, with 11 bases between. The germline CDR1 and CDR2 sequences are SGDLS and YYNGEE.

This clone was found many times. CDR3 loop: CASSLEREQYF. In DNA, the CDR3 is TGCGCCAGCAGCTTAGAGAGGGAGCAGTACTTC. The chain employs TRBV5-1 and TRBJ2-7; no firm D call. Germline V gives CDR1 SGHRS, CDR2 YFSETQ. Trimming took off 2 bases at V and 7 bases at J, with 7 bases between the two ends. The CDR3 extends over 11 amino acids.

The chain uses TRBV10-3 and TRBJ1-2; 7 bases are shared with TRBD1. Germline lookup yields CDR1 ENHRY and CDR2 SYGVKD. V gave up 6 bases and J gave up 5 bases; unmatched junction bases: 9. The CDR3 extends over 14 amino acids. CDR3: CAISTQGVYYGYTF. CDR3 nucleotide sequence: TGTGCCATCAGCACCCAGGGGGTCTATTATGGCTACACCTTC.

This chain connects TRBV19 to TRBJ2-7; no clear D. Germline CDR1 and CDR2: LNHDA and SQIVND (reference sequence). CDR3 length equals 13 residues. V lost 3 bases and J lost 2, with 8 bases in between. The CDR3 DNA reads as TGTGCCAGTAGTATTCACATAACCTACGAGCAGTACTTC. Translation gives CASSIHITYEQYF.

This chain links TRBV30 with TRBJ2-7; D uncertain. The CDR3 totals 13 residues. Germline CDR1 is GTSNPN and CDR2 is SVGIG (reference sequence). Trimming stripped 1 base from V and 0 bases from J, with 7 bases between. CDR3 nucleotide sequence: TGTGCCTGGAGTGCGATGAGCTCCTACGAGCAGTACTTC. It codes for CAWSAMSSYEQYF.

The chain has TRBV4-1 and TRBJ2-5, with D hard to call. CDR1 is MGHRA and CDR2 is YSYEKL in the germline V gene. Trimming pared 2 bases from V and 4 bases from J, leaving 5 bases between. The CDR3 is made up of 12 amino acids. The CDR3 protein is CASSQTLETQYF. The CDR3, as DNA: TGCGCCAGCAGCCAAACCTTAGAGACCCAGTACTTC.

This CDR3 reads CASSPWPSSWEKLFF. The CDR3 bases are TGTGCCAGCAGCCCTTGGCCCTCTAGTTGGGAAAAACTGTTTTTT. The genes are TRBV7-9 and TRBJ1-4; no definite D call. This CDR3 spans 15 amino acids. From germline, CDR1 is SEHNR and CDR2 FQNEAQ (reference sequence). V lost 5 bases, J lost 8 bases, and 18 bases lay in between.

This chain joins TRBV4-1 and TRBJ2-5, with D maybe TRBD2 (5 bases). The V and J ends lost 7 bases and 1 base respectively, with 13 bases between them. Germline CDR1 MGHRA, CDR2 YSYEKL. The CDR3 is made up of 14 amino acids. DNA of the CDR3: TGCGCCAGCAACAGTGAGGGAACCCAAGAGACCCAGTACTTC. Its translation: CASNSEGTQETQYF.

This chain links TRBV2 with TRBJ1-1; D may be TRBD1 (5 bases). The CDR3 contains 14 residues. The V gene's germline CDR1 is SNHLY and CDR2 FYNNEI. V was pared by 2 bases and J by 1 base, with 8 bases between. The CDR3 reads CASSETTGNTEAFF. The CDR3 DNA follows: TGTGCCAGCAGTGAAACAACAGGGAACACTGAAGCTTTCTTT.